This TCR beta chain was recorded in a study of CD8 T cells in Susac syndrome. With random hexamers, roughly 0.5 to 1 ug RNA was reverse transcribed. MiXCR was run by TCRdb on the immunoSEQ multiplex PCR reads, yielding one entry per CDR3 protein. This table has 300,000 to 350,000 distinct CDR3 sequences, about 91% appearing once. Trimming cost V 5 bases and J 4 bases, with 9 bases left between them. This CDR3 contains 13 residues. From germline, CDR1 is LGHNT and CDR2 FRNRAP. The TCR originated in a human donor with multiple sclerosis. The chain combines TRBV12-5 with TRBJ1-5; D unclear. Sample: CD4+ T cells from PBMCs. CDR3 amino acids: CASGIGVNQPQHF. CDR3 sequence (DNA): TGTGCTAGTGGTATAGGAGTTAATCAGCCCCAGCATTTT. Using reference TRBV12-5 and TRBJ1-5 for the parts outside the CDR3, the full variable domain is DARVTQTPRHKVTEMGQEVTMRCQPILGHNTVFWYRQTMMQGLELLAYFRNRAPLDDSGMPKDRFSAEMPDATLATLKIQPSEPRDSAVYFCASGIGVNQPQHFGDGTRLSIL.